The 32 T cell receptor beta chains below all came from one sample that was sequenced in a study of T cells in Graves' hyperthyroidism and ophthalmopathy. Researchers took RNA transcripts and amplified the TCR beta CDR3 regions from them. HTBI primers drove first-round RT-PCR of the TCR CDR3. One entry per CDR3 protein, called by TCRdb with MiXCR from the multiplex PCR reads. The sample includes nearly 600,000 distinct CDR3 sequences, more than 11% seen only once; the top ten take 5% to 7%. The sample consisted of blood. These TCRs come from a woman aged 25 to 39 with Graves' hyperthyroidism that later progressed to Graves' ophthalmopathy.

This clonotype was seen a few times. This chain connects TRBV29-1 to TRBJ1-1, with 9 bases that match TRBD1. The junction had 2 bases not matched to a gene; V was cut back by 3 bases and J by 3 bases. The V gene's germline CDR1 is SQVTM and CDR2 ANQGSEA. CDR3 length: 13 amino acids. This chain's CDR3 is CSVEGQGDTEAFF. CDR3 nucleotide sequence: TGCAGCGTTGAGGGACAGGGCGACACTGAAGCTTTCTTT.

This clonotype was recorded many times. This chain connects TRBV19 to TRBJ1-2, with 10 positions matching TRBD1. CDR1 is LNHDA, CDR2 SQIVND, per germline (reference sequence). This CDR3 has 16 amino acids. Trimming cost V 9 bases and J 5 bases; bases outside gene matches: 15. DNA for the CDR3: TGTGCCAGCCTTCGCGATTCGACAGGGGGCGGATATGGCTACACCTTC. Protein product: CASLRDSTGGGYGYTF. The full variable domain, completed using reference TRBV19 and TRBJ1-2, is DGGITQSPKYLFRKEGQNVTLSCEQNLNHDAMYWYRQDPGQGLRLIYYSQIVNDFQKGDIAEGYSVSREKKESFPLTVTSAQKNPTAFYLCASLRDSTGGGYGYTFGSGTRLTVV.

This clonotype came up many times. The CDR3 sequence is CSAREGRDNYGYTF. For the CDR3, the DNA is TGCAGTGCTAGAGAGGGCAGAGATAACTATGGCTACACCTTC. This chain joins TRBV20-1 and TRBJ1-2; D ambiguous. CDR1 is DFQATT, CDR2 SNEGSKA, per germline (reference sequence). V gave up 0 bases and J gave up 1 base, with 9 bases separating them. The CDR3 runs to 14 residues.

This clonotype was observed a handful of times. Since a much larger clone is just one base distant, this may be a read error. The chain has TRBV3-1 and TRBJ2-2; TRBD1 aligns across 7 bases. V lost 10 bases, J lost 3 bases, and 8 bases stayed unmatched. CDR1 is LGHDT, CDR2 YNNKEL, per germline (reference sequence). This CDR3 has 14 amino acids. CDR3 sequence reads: CATLDRQDTGELFF. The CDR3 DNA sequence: TGTGCCACTCTGGACAGGCAGGACACCGGGGAGCTGTTTTTT.

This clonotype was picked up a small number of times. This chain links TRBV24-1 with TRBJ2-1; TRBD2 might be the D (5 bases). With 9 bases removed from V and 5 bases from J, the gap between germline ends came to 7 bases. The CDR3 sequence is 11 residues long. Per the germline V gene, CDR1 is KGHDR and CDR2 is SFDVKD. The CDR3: CATRDNNEQFF. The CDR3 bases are TGTGCCACCCGGGATAACAATGAGCAGTTCTTC.

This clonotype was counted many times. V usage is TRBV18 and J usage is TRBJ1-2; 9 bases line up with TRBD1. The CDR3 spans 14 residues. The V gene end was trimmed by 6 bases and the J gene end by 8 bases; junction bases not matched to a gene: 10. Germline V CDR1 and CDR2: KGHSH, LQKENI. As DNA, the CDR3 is TGTGCCAGCTCCAACGGGACAGGGTACTTCGGCTACACCTTC. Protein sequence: CASSNGTGYFGYTF. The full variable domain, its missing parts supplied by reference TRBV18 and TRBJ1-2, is NAGVMQNPRHLVRRRGQEARLRCSPMKGHSHVYWYRQLPEEGLKFMVYLQKENIIDESGMPKERFSAEFPKEGPSILRIQQVVRGDSAAYFCASSNGTGYFGYTFGSGTRLTVV.

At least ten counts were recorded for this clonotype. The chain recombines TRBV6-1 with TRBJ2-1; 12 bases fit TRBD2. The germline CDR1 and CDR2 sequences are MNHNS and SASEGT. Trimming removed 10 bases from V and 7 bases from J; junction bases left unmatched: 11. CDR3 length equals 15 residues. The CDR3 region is CATQSWLAGGNEQFF. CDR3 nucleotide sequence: TGTGCCACCCAAAGCTGGCTAGCGGGAGGGAATGAGCAGTTCTTC.

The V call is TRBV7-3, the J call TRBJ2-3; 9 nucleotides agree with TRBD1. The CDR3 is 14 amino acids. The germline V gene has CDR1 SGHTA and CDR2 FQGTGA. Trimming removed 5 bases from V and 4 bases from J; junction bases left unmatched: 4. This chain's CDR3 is CASSRTGGSDTQYF. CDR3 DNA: TGTGCCAGCAGCAGAACAGGGGGCTCAGATACGCAGTATTTT.

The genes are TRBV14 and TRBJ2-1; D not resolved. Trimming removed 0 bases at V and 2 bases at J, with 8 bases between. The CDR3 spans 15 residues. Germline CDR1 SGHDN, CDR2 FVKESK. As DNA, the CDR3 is TGTGCCAGCAGCCAAGATCGGGTTCCCTACAATGAGCAGTTCTTC. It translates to CASSQDRVPYNEQFF.

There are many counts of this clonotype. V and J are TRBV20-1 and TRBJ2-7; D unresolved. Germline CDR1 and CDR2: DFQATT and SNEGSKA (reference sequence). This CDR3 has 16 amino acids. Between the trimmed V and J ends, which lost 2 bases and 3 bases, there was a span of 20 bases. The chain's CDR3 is CSARPHKSPTVYEQYF. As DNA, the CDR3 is TGCAGTGCTAGACCTCATAAATCACCCACAGTCTACGAGCAGTACTTC.

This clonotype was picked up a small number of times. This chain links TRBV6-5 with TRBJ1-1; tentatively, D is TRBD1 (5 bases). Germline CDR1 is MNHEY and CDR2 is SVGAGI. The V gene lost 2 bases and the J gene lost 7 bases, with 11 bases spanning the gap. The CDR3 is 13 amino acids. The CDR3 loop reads CASSYVWDGEAFF. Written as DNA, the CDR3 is TGTGCCAGCAGTTACGTTTGGGACGGTGAAGCTTTCTTT.

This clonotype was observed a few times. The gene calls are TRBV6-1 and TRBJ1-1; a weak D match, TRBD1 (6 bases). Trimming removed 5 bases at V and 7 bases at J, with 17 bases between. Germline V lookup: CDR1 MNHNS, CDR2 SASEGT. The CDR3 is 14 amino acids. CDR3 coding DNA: TGTGCCAGCAGTACAACAGTTAGGGGGGATGAAGCTTTCTTT. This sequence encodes CASSTTVRGDEAFF.

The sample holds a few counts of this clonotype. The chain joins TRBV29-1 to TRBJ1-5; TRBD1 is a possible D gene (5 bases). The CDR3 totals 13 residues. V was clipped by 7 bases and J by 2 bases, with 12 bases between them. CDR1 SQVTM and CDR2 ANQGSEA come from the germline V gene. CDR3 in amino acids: CSALLGGNQPQHF. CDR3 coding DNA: TGCAGCGCTCTGTTAGGGGGCAATCAGCCCCAGCATTTT.

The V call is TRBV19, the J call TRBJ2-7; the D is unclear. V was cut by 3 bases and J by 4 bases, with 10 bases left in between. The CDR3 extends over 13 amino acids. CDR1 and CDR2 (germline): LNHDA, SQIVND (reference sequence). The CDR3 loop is CASSIDLLYEQYF. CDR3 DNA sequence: TGTGCCAGTAGTATCGATCTCCTTTACGAGCAGTACTTC. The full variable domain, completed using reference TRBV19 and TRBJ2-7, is DGGITQSPKYLFRKEGQNVTLSCEQNLNHDAMYWYRQDPGQGLRLIYYSQIVNDFQKGDIAEGYSVSREKKESFPLTVTSAQKNPTAFYLCASSIDLLYEQYFGPGTRLTVT.

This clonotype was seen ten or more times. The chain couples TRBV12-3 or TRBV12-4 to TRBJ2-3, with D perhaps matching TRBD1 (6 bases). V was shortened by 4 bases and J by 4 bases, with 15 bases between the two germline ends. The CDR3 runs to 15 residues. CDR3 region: CASSSQGLGSDTQYF. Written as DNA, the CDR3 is TGTGCCAGCAGTTCACAGGGTCTTGGCTCAGATACGCAGTATTTT.

This CDR3 is CAWSVRTGAQRNSGNTIYF. For the CDR3, the DNA is TGTGCCTGGAGTGTACGGACAGGGGCCCAACGAAATTCTGGAAACACCATATATTTT. The gene calls are TRBV30 and TRBJ1-3, with 9 bases that match TRBD1. The CDR3 totals 19 residues. Germline trimming cut 0 bases from V and 1 base from J; bases unmatched to any gene: 13. The germline CDR1 and CDR2 sequences are GTSNPN and SVGIG (reference sequence). The complete variable domain, with remaining parts taken from reference TRBV30 and TRBJ1-3, reads SQTIHQWPATLVQPVGSPLSLECTVEGTSNPNLYWYRQAAGRGLQLLFYSVGIGQISSEVPQNLSASRPQDRQFILSSKKLLLSDSGFYLCAWSVRTGAQRNSGNTIYFGEGSWLTVV.

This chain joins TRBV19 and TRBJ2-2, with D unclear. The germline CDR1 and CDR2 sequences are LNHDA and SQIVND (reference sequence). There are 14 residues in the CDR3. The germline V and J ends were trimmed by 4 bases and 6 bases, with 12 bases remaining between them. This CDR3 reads CASSTVHGAGELFF. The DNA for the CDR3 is TGTGCCAGTAGTACAGTACATGGGGCCGGGGAGCTGTTTTTT.

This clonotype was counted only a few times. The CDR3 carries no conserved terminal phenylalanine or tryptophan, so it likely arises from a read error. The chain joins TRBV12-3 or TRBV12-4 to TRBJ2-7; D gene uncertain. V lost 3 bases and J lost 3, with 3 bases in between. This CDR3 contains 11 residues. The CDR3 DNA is TGTGCCAGCAGTTTCGGCTACGAGCAGTACCTC. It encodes CASSFGYEQYL.

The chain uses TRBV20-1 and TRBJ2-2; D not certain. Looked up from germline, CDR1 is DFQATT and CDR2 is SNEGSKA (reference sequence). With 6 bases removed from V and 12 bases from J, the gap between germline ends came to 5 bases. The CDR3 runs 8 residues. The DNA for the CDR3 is TGCAGTGCCGGCAAGCTGTTTTTT. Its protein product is CSAGKLFF.

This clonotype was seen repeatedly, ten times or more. The CDR3 loop reads CSASIGSGGAETQYF. CDR3 sequence (DNA): TGCAGTGCTAGTATAGGGTCAGGGGGCGCGGAGACCCAGTACTTC. This chain connects TRBV20-1 to TRBJ2-5; TRBD1 aligns across 8 bases. V lost 3 bases and J lost 5; bases outside the gene matches: 11. The CDR3 is 15 amino acids. Germline V gene sequence: CDR1 DFQATT, CDR2 SNEGSKA (reference sequence).

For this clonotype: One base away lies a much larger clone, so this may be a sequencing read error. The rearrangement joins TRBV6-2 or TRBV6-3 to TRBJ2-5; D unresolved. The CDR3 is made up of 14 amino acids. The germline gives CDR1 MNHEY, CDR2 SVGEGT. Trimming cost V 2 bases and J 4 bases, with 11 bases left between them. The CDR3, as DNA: TGTGCCAGCAGTTACCTGGACGGACGAGAGACCCAGTACTTC. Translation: CASSYLDGRETQYF.

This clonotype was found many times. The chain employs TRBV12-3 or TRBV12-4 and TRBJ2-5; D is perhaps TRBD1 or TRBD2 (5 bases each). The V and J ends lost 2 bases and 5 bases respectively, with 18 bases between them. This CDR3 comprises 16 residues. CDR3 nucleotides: TGTGCCAGCAGTTTATCCCCAAGAGGGGTTGGGGAGACCCAGTACTTC. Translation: CASSLSPRGVGETQYF.

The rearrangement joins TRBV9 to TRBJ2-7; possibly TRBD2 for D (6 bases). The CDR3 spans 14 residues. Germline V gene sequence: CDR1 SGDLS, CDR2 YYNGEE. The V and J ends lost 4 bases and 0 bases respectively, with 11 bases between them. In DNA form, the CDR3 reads TGTGCCAGCAGCCCCCGGACTAACTCCTACGAGCAGTACTTC. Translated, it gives CASSPRTNSYEQYF.

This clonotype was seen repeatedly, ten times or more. As DNA, the CDR3 is TGTGCCAGCTCACCACCAGGACGACCCAATGAGCAGTTCTTC. Protein: CASSPPGRPNEQFF. The chain employs TRBV18 and TRBJ2-1, with D unclear. Germline assignment: CDR1 KGHSH and CDR2 LQKENI. The CDR3 has 14 amino acids. Trimming left V 0 bases short and J 6 bases short, with 9 bases between.

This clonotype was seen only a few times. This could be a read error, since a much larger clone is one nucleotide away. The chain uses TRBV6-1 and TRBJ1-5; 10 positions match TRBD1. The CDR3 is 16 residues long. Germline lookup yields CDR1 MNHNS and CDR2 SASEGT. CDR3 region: CASTAGTGVGNQPQDF. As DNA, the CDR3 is TGTGCCAGCACCGCCGGGACAGGGGTAGGCAATCAGCCCCAGGATTTT.

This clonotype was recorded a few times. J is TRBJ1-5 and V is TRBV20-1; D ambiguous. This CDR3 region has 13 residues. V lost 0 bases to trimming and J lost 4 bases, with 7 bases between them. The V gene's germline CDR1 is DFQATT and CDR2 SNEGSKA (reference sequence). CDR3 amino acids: CSARETANQPQHF. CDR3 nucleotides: TGCAGTGCTAGAGAAACAGCGAATCAGCCCCAGCATTTT.

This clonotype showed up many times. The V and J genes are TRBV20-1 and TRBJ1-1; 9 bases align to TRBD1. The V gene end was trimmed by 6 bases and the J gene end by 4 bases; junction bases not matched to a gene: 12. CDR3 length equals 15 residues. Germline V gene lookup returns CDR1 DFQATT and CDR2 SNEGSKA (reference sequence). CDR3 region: CSAWDRVVQSTEAFF. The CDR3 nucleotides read TGCAGTGCCTGGGACAGGGTCGTTCAGAGCACTGAAGCTTTCTTT.

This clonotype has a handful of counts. This CDR3 is CSARRLADPIDEQFF. CDR3 nucleotide sequence: TGCAGTGCTAGGAGACTAGCGGACCCCATTGATGAGCAGTTCTTC. The genes are TRBV20-1 and TRBJ2-1; 9 bases map to TRBD2. The CDR3 runs 15 residues. Germline V lookup: CDR1 DFQATT, CDR2 SNEGSKA (reference sequence). The V and J ends lost 3 bases and 8 bases, in that order; junction bases with no gene match: 11.

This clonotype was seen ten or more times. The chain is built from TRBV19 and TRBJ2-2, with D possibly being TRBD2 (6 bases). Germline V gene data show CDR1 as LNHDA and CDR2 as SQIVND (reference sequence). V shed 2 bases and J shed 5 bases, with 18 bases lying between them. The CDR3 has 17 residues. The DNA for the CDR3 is TGTGCCAGTAGTATACCTGGGGGAAGCGCGGGGACCGGGGAGCTGTTTTTT. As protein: CASSIPGGSAGTGELFF. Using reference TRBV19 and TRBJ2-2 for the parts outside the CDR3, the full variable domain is DGGITQSPKYLFRKEGQNVTLSCEQNLNHDAMYWYRQDPGQGLRLIYYSQIVNDFQKGDIAEGYSVSREKKESFPLTVTSAQKNPTAFYLCASSIPGGSAGTGELFFGEGSRLTVL.

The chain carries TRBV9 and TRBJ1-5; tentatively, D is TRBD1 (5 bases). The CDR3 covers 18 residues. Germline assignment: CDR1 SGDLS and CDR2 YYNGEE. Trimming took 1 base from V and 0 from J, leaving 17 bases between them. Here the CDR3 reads CASSVLRGLRYSNQPQHF. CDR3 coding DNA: TGTGCCAGCAGCGTATTGAGGGGCTTGAGATATAGCAATCAGCCCCAGCATTTT.

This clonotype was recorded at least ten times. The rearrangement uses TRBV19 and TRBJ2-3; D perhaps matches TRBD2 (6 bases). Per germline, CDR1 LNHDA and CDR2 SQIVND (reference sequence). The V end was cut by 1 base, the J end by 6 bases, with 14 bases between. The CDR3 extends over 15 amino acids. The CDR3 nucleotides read TGTGCCAGTAGTATAGCGGAGGGAATTGGGGATACGCAGTATTTT. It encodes CASSIAEGIGDTQYF.

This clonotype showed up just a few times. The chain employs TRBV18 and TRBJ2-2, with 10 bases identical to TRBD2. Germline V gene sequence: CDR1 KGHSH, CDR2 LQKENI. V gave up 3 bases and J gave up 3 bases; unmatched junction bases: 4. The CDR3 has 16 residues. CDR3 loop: CASSPRSGRDTGELFF. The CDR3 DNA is TGTGCCAGCTCACCTCGCAGCGGGAGGGACACCGGGGAGCTGTTTTTT.